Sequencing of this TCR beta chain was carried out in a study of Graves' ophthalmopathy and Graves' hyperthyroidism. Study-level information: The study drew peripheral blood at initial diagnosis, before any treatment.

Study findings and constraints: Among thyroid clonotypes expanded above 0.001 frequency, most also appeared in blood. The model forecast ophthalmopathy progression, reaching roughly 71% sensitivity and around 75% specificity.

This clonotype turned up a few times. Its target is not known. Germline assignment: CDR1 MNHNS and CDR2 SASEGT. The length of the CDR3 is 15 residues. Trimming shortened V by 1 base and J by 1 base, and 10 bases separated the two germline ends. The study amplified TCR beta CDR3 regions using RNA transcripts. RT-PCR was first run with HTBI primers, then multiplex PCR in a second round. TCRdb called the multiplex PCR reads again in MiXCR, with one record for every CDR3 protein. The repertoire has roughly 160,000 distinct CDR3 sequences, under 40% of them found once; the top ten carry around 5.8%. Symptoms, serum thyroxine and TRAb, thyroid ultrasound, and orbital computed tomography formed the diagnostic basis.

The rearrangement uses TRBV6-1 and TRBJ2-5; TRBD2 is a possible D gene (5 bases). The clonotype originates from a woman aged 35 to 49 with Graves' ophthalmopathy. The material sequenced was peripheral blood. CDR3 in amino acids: CASSEGTLLQETQYF. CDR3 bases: TGTGCCAGCAGTGAAGGGACTCTTCTCCAAGAGACCCAGTACTTC.